The rows below give T cell receptor beta chains drawn from one sample of a study of blood T cell repertoires in COVID-19. Sequencing was performed with immunoSEQ multiplex PCR; in TCRdb, only in-frame clones are kept and a portion is missing. There are over 120,000 clones in the sample; 85% to 90% occur only once, and roughly 10% lies in the top ten. The sample taken for sequencing was PBMCs or T cells enriched from blood (not recorded which). These receptors were obtained from a man in his sixties who had recovered from COVID-19. Both conserved end residues are part of each CDR3. A D gene is named only where the DNA matches it firmly. Clone sizes are given selectively: once, few, many, or a class where the clone is expanded.

d_call	v_call	cdr3_length	j_call	clone_size	cdr3_aa	cdr3_nt
-	TRBV5-1	13	TRBJ2-5	once	CASSPGTQETQYF	TGCGCCAGCAGCCCCGGGACTCAAGAGACCCAGTACTTC
-	TRBV10-3	13	TRBJ1-4	-	CAISEGRYEKLFF	TGTGCCATCAGTGAGGGGAGGTACGAAAAACTGTTTTTT
-	TRBV12-3/TRBV12-4	13	TRBJ2-5	-	CASSLAQAETQYF	-
TRBD1	TRBV13	14	TRBJ2-7	-	CASSLEGTAYEQYF	TGTGCCAGCAGCTTAGAGGGGACAGCCTACGAGCAGTACTTC
TRBD2	TRBV5-5	16	TRBJ2-7	-	CASSFWTSGRRGEQYF	TGTGCCAGCAGCTTTTGGACTAGCGGGAGACGGGGCGAGCAGTACTTC
TRBD2	TRBV9	14	TRBJ2-1	-	CASSLTSGSDEQFF	TGTGCCAGCAGCCTCACTAGCGGGAGTGATGAGCAGTTCTTC
-	TRBV15	15	TRBJ2-7	-	CATSRARGASDEQYF	TGTGCCACCAGCAGAGCTCGGGGGGCAAGCGACGAGCAGTACTTC
TRBD2	TRBV6-1	16	TRBJ2-1	-	CASSESLAGPYNEQFF	TGTGCCAGCAGTGAATCCCTAGCGGGGCCATACAATGAGCAGTTCTTC
TRBD1	TRBV3-1/TRBV3-2	15	TRBJ1-3	-	CASSRRQGPGNTIYF	TGTGCCAGCAGCCGACGACAGGGCCCGGGAAACACCATATATTTT
TRBD1	TRBV9	14	TRBJ1-5	-	CASSPGTDPSPQHF	TGTGCCAGCAGCCCAGGGACAGACCCCTCGCCCCAGCATTTT
TRBD1	TRBV28	13	TRBJ2-7	-	CASHSQGAYEQYF	TGTGCCAGCCACTCACAGGGGGCATACGAGCAGTACTTC
TRBD1	TRBV9	14	TRBJ2-7	-	CASSAQGISYEQYF	TGTGCCAGCAGCGCACAGGGGATCTCCTACGAGCAGTACTTC
-	TRBV7-2	14	TRBJ1-4	-	CASSLLGASEKLFF	TGTGCCAGCAGCTTACTGGGGGCGAGTGAAAAACTGTTTTTT
-	TRBV5-5	15	TRBJ1-6	-	CASSSIATYNSPLHF	TGTGCCAGCAGCTCTATAGCCACCTATAATTCACCCCTCCACTTT
TRBD2	TRBV6-5	16	TRBJ2-5	-	CASSYGTSGSRETQYF	TGTGCCAGCAGTTACGGGACTAGCGGGAGTAGGGAGACCCAGTACTTC
-	TRBV28	15	TRBJ1-5	-	CASIGAQGGNQPQHF	TGTGCCAGCATTGGTGCACAGGGCGGGAATCAGCCCCAGCATTTT
TRBD2	TRBV18	13	TRBJ2-7	-	CASSIGGGQEQYF	TGTGCCAGCTCCATCGGCGGGGGGCAGGAGCAGTACTTC
-	TRBV20-1	11	TRBJ2-7	-	CSARDRGEQYF	TGCAGTGCTAGAGATCGGGGCGAGCAGTACTTC
-	TRBV3-1/TRBV3-2	13	TRBJ2-2	-	CASIQEITGELFF	TGTGCCAGCATTCAGGAAATCACCGGGGAGCTGTTTTTT
TRBD1	TRBV18	16	TRBJ1-5	-	CASSRAGQGGNQPQHF	TGTGCCAGCTCACGCGCGGGACAGGGCGGTAATCAGCCCCAGCATTTT
-	TRBV7-9	16	TRBJ1-2	-	CASSSAGGGRRDGYTF	TGTGCCAGCAGCTCTGCCGGCGGCGGGAGACGGGACGGCTACACCTTC
TRBD1	TRBV5-1	18	TRBJ2-1	-	CASSLERDRGNPYNEQFF	TGCGCCAGCAGCTTGGAAAGGGACAGGGGAAACCCCTACAATGAGCAGTTCTTC
TRBD1	TRBV11-2	17	TRBJ1-2	-	CASSLTPGDRRLGGYTF	TGTGCCAGCAGCTTAACCCCCGGGGACAGGCGGTTGGGTGGCTACACCTTC
-	TRBV28	13	TRBJ1-1	once	CASSGLVEGEAFF	TGTGCCAGCTCCGGGTTAGTAGAGGGTGAAGCTTTCTTT
TRBD2	TRBV5-4	16	TRBJ2-7	-	CASSLGGAGASYEQYF	TGTGCCAGCAGCTTGGGGGGAGCGGGGGCCTCCTACGAGCAGTACTTC
TRBD1	TRBV25-1	14	TRBJ2-5	-	CASRGQGAFGTQYF	TGTGCCAGCAGAGGACAGGGGGCTTTCGGGACCCAGTACTTC
TRBD1	TRBV19	18	TRBJ2-2	-	CASTPRDRGRTNTGELFF	TGTGCCAGCACCCCCCGGGACAGGGGGCGGACGAACACCGGGGAGCTGTTTTTT
-	TRBV2	15	TRBJ1-2	-	CASSNGQSVNYGYTF	TGTGCCAGCAGTAATGGACAGTCTGTCAACTATGGCTACACCTTC
-	TRBV20-1	11	TRBJ1-1	once	CRPEGGTEAFF	TGCAGACCCGAAGGAGGCACTGAAGCTTTCTTT
-	TRBV7-6	14	TRBJ2-1	once	CASSPYEGSHEQFF	TGTGCCAGCAGCCCATACGAGGGCTCCCATGAGCAGTTCTTC
TRBD1	TRBV6-5	14	TRBJ1-6	-	CASGTGLNNSPLHF	TGTGCCAGTGGGACAGGGCTAAATAATTCACCCCTCCACTTT
-	TRBV7-6	14	TRBJ2-2	-	CASRPNTGAGELFF	TGTGCCAGCAGACCTAATACGGGGGCCGGGGAGCTGTTTTTT
-	TRBV27	13	TRBJ2-7	-	CASSSTGRYEQYF	TGTGCCAGCAGTTCTACAGGGAGATACGAGCAGTACTTC
-	TRBV7-2	12	TRBJ1-2	-	CATARGGYGYTF	TGTGCCACCGCAAGGGGTGGCTATGGCTACACCTTC
-	TRBV20-1	13	TRBJ2-5	-	CSASVAPGETQYF	TGCAGTGCTAGTGTTGCCCCCGGGGAGACCCAGTACTTC
-	TRBV7-9	15	TRBJ2-7	-	CASSLNGDNSYEQYF	TGTGCCAGCAGCTTAAATGGGGACAACTCCTACGAGCAGTACTTC
-	TRBV6-5	15	TRBJ2-1	once	CASRHDLSSYNEQFF	TGTGCCAGCAGGCACGACTTGAGCTCCTACAATGAGCAGTTCTTC
TRBD1	TRBV9	16	TRBJ1-1	-	CASSVRDRGLNTEAFF	TGTGCCAGCAGCGTTCGGGACAGGGGATTGAACACTGAAGCTTTCTTT
TRBD2	TRBV7-9	14	TRBJ2-7	-	CASSHGGGAYEQYF	TGTGCCAGCAGCCACGGCGGGGGGGCCTACGAGCAGTACTTC
-	TRBV5-1	14	TRBJ1-3	-	CASSPAGSGNTIYF	TGCGCCAGCAGCCCCGCGGGCTCTGGAAACACCATATATTTT
TRBD1	TRBV5-6	16	TRBJ2-1	-	CASSSVPGTGDNEQFF	TGTGCCAGCAGCTCCGTTCCCGGGACAGGGGACAATGAGCAGTTCTTC
TRBD1	TRBV19	14	TRBJ1-1	-	CASSKGQQNTEAFF	TGTGCCAGTAGCAAGGGACAGCAGAACACTGAAGCTTTCTTT
-	TRBV18	14	TRBJ1-1	-	CASSPGQKNTEAFF	TGTGCCAGCTCACCGGGACAAAAGAACACTGAAGCTTTCTTT
TRBD2	TRBV28	16	TRBJ2-1	-	CASSSAGTSGYNEQFF	TGTGCCAGCAGTTCGGCCGGGACTAGCGGTTACAATGAGCAGTTCTTC
-	TRBV10-1	13	TRBJ1-2	-	CASSEAGYYGYTF	TGCGCCAGCAGTGAAGCGGGCTACTATGGCTACACCTTC